Listed below are T cell receptor beta chains from one sample, sequenced in a study of blood T cell repertoires in COVID-19. The repertoire was sequenced with immunoSEQ multiplex PCR; TCRdb's copy has only in-frame clones and lacks some. The sample shows 250,000 or so clones, 80% to 90% of them seen only once. Sample: peripheral blood. Receptors were obtained from a man in his 60s with acute or convalescent COVID-19. Each CDR3 is given with its conserved first and last residue. Each record gives: CDR3 protein, CDR3 DNA, V gene, clone size, J gene, D gene. The D gene is left open where the match is weak. Clone size, where shown, is once, few, many, or a class for clones that have expanded.

CASSPSGGGGETQYF	TGTGCCAGCAGCCCTAGCGGAGGAGGAGGGGAGACCCAGTACTTC	TRBV6-4	NA	TRBJ2-5	TRBD2
CASSYGRGRGEKLFF	TGTGCCAGCAGCTATGGCAGGGGGCGCGGTGAAAAACTGTTTTTT	TRBV5-5	NA	TRBJ1-4	TRBD1
CASSPGLAGGKFRELFF	TGCGCCAGCAGCCCGGGACTAGCGGGGGGGAAATTCCGGGAGCTGTTTTTT	TRBV10-1	NA	TRBJ2-2	TRBD2
CASSSHREDEQFF	TGTGCCAGCAGCTCTCACAGGGAAGATGAGCAGTTCTTC	TRBV5-4	few	TRBJ2-1	NA
CAWSVPGQGDYGYTF	TGTGCCTGGAGTGTACCCGGACAGGGGGACTATGGCTACACCTTC	TRBV30	NA	TRBJ1-2	TRBD1
CASSIRGFGNTIYF	TGTGCCAGCAGCATCAGGGGGTTTGGAAACACCATATATTTT	TRBV27	NA	TRBJ1-3	TRBD1
CASSLGRVNHGYTF	TGTGCCAGCAGCTTAGGCAGGGTAAACCATGGCTACACCTTC	TRBV11-2	NA	TRBJ1-2	NA
CASSLGSGRAQETQYF	TGTGCCAGCAGTTTAGGTAGCGGGAGGGCCCAAGAGACCCAGTACTTC	TRBV28	NA	TRBJ2-5	TRBD2
CASSHTGSNQPQHF	TGTGCCAGCAGCCACACAGGGAGCAATCAGCCCCAGCATTTT	TRBV5-8	NA	TRBJ1-5	NA
CASRNRQGDNQPQHF	TGTGCCAGTAGAAATAGACAGGGAGACAATCAGCCCCAGCATTTT	TRBV19	NA	TRBJ1-5	TRBD1
CASRFAGLAASSTDTQYF	TGTGCCAGCAGATTCGCGGGACTAGCGGCGTCTAGCACAGATACGCAGTATTTT	TRBV28	NA	TRBJ2-3	TRBD2
CASSNQGGDGYTF	TGTGCCAGCAGCAATCAGGGAGGGGATGGCTACACCTTC	TRBV21-1	NA	TRBJ1-2	NA
CASSLRQTHYGYTF	TGTGCCAGCAGCCTACGACAGACTCATTATGGCTACACCTTC	TRBV5-8	NA	TRBJ1-2	NA
CASSLRGRGNTGELFF	TGTGCCAGCAGTTTACGGGGGAGGGGGAACACCGGGGAGCTGTTTTTT	TRBV28	NA	TRBJ2-2	TRBD2
CASSPATGGSGSAYEQYF	TGTGCCAGCAGCCCCGCTACGGGGGGTAGCGGGTCAGCCTACGAGCAGTACTTC	TRBV11-2	few	TRBJ2-7	TRBD2
CACDPGTGNSPLHF	TGTGCCTGCGACCCGGGGACAGGCAATTCACCCCTCCACTTT	TRBV19	few	TRBJ1-6	TRBD1
CASDSANGYTF	TGTGCCAGCGACAGCGCCAATGGCTACACCTTC	TRBV6-6	NA	TRBJ1-2	NA
CASSSQGPIQPQHF	TGTGCCAGCAGTTCACAGGGACCTATACAGCCCCAGCATTTT	TRBV2	NA	TRBJ1-5	NA
CSVDDPGGETQYF	TGCAGCGTTGACGATCCAGGGGGGGAGACCCAGTACTTC	TRBV29-1	NA	TRBJ2-5	NA
CAWSIGTSDQPQHF	TGTGCCTGGAGTATAGGGACATCAGATCAGCCCCAGCATTTT	TRBV30	NA	TRBJ1-5	NA
CASSFSLAGTDTQYF	TGTGCCAGCAGCTTTAGTCTAGCGGGCACAGATACGCAGTATTTT	TRBV7-3	NA	TRBJ2-3	TRBD2
CASSPPRGNQPQHF	TGTGCCAGCTCACCACCGCGAGGTAATCAGCCCCAGCATTTT	TRBV18	NA	TRBJ1-5	NA
CASSDPGVNYGYTF	TGTGCCAGCAGTGACCCAGGGGTTAACTATGGCTACACCTTC	TRBV2	NA	TRBJ1-2	NA
CASSRLAVNTGELFF	TGTGCCAGCTCACGACTAGCGGTGAACACCGGGGAGCTGTTTTTT	TRBV18	NA	TRBJ2-2	TRBD2
CASSLTGAEAFF	TGTGCCAGCAGCCTGACAGGGGCTGAAGCTTTCTTT	TRBV7-9	NA	TRBJ1-1	TRBD1
CASRRDRVLRNTEAFF	TGTGCCAGCAGAAGAGACAGGGTGTTGAGGAACACTGAAGCTTTCTTT	TRBV27	NA	TRBJ1-1	TRBD1
CASSLNRVEETQYF	TGTGCCAGCAGTTTAAACAGGGTGGAAGAGACCCAGTACTTC	TRBV27	NA	TRBJ2-5	NA
CASSFLGSGMYEQYF	TGTGCCAGCTCTTTTCTCGGGAGTGGGATGTACGAGCAGTACTTC	TRBV28	NA	TRBJ2-7	NA
CASSQQGSYGYTF	TGTGCCAGCAGCCAACAGGGGTCCTATGGCTACACCTTC	TRBV3-1/TRBV3-2	few	TRBJ1-2	NA
CASSIPGTTNTEAFF	TGTGCCAGCAGCATCCCCGGGACAACTAACACTGAAGCTTTCTTT	TRBV7-2	NA	TRBJ1-1	NA
CASSPTRRSYEQYF	TGTGCCAGCTCACCAACCAGGCGTTCCTACGAGCAGTACTTC	TRBV18	NA	TRBJ2-7	NA
CASSPAARPNSPLHF	TGTGCCAGCAGTCCGGCAGCTAGACCTAATTCACCCCTCCACTTT	TRBV2	NA	TRBJ1-6	NA
CASSFLAGGPGEQYF	TGTGCCAGCAGTTTCTTGGCGGGAGGGCCAGGGGAGCAGTACTTC	TRBV28	NA	TRBJ2-7	TRBD2
CASSVDPQAGSTDTQYF	TGTGCCAGCAGCGTAGATCCCCAGGCGGGTAGCACAGATACGCAGTATTTT	TRBV9	NA	TRBJ2-3	NA
CASSEYTYEQYF	TGTGCCAGCAGCGAATACACGTACGAGCAGTACTTC	TRBV3-1/TRBV3-2	NA	TRBJ2-7	NA
CASSEGLAGGRVAKNIQYF	TGTGCCAGCAGTGAGGGACTAGCGGGGGGTCGGGTAGCCAAAAACATTCAGTACTTC	TRBV6-1	NA	TRBJ2-4	TRBD2
CASSLEASGANTGELFF	TGTGCCAGCAGCTTAGAAGCTAGCGGTGCGAACACCGGGGAGCTGTTTTTT	TRBV7-6	NA	TRBJ2-2	TRBD2
CASSKRRESYEQYF	TGTGCCAGCTCAAAACGACGGGAATCGTACGAGCAGTACTTC	TRBV18	once	TRBJ2-7	NA
CASSSTGTGEKWQYF	TGTGCCAGCAGCTCAACCGGGACAGGGGAAAAGTGGCAGTACTTC	TRBV7-6	NA	TRBJ2-7	TRBD1
CASSSSEQFF	TGTGCCAGCAGTTCTAGTGAGCAGTTCTTC	TRBV12-3/TRBV12-4	NA	TRBJ2-1	NA
CASFSGATYEQYF	TGTGCCAGCTTTAGCGGGGCCACCTACGAGCAGTACTTC	TRBV6-5	NA	TRBJ2-7	TRBD2
CATSDSRRSYSEQYF	TGTGCCACCAGTGACTCGAGGCGCTCCTATTCCGAGCAGTACTTC	TRBV24-1	NA	TRBJ2-7	NA
CATHKGQGGQPQHF	TGTGCCACCCACAAAGGACAGGGAGGCCAGCCCCAGCATTTT	TRBV19	NA	TRBJ1-5	TRBD1
CASSKNLAGGLYTSSYNEQFF	TGTGCCAGCAGCAAAAATTTAGCGGGAGGTCTGTATACCAGCTCCTACAATGAGCAGTTCTTC	TRBV21-1	NA	TRBJ2-1	NA
CASSVTGGREKLFF	TGTGCCAGCAGCGTTACAGGGGGCCGTGAAAAACTGTTTTTT	TRBV7-9	NA	TRBJ1-4	TRBD1
CASSSPAQLAAPTDTQYF	TGTGCCAGCAGCTCCCCCGCCCAACTAGCGGCACCAACAGATACGCAGTATTTT	TRBV7-9	NA	TRBJ2-3	TRBD2